These 3 T cell receptor beta chains were all obtained from the same sample, sequenced in a study of CXCR3-negative and CXCR3-positive naive CD8 T cells. It was by 5' RACE with UMI labels that the TRB cDNA libraries were prepared. TCRdb reprocessed the 5' RACE reads and reports one entry per CDR3 protein, with no DNA. The sample spans over 35,000 distinct CDR3 sequences; the ten largest clones claim under 15%. Sequencing input: memory CD8+ T cells from blood. Every receptor here comes from a human donor in good health. Some clones in this sample may be carry-over from other donors' samples.

The V and J genes are TRBV20-1 and TRBJ2-5; TCRdb returns TRBD1, unconfirmable since there is no DNA. The CDR3 contains 15 residues. Germline assignment: CDR1 DFQATT and CDR2 SNEGSKA (reference sequence). CDR3 sequence reads: CSARETGVVQETQYF.

The chain combines TRBV7-9 with TRBJ1-2; TCRdb calls TRBD1, which cannot be checked without DNA. CDR1 and CDR2 from the germline V gene are SEHNR and FQNEAQ (reference sequence). The CDR3 is 15 amino acids. This chain's CDR3 is CASSFGLPGGNGYTF.

This rearrangement joins TRBV11-2 to TRBJ1-4; TCRdb's D gene call, TRBD1, goes unchecked for lack of DNA. Germline lookup yields CDR1 SGHAT and CDR2 FQNNGV. The CDR3 contains 14 residues. The CDR3 region is CASSQWGGLEKLFF.